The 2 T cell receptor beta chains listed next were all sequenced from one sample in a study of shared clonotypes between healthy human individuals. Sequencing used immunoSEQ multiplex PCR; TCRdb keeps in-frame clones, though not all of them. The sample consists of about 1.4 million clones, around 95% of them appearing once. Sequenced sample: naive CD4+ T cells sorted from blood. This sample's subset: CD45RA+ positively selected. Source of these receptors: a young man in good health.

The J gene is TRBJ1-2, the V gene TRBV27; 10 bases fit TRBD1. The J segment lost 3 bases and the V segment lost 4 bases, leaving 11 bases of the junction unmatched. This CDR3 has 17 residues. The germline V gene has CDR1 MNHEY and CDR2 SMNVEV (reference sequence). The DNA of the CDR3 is TGTGCCAGCAGTTCCGCCTCTTTAGGACAGGGGGACTATGGCTACACCTTC. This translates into CASSSASLGQGDYGYTF.

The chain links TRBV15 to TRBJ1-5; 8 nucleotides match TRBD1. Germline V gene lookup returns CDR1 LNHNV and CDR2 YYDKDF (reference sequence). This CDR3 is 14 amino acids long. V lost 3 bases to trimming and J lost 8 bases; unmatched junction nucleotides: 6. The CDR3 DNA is TGTGCCACCAGCAGGGCTCGACAGGGGAAGCCCCAGCATTTT. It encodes CATSRARQGKPQHF.